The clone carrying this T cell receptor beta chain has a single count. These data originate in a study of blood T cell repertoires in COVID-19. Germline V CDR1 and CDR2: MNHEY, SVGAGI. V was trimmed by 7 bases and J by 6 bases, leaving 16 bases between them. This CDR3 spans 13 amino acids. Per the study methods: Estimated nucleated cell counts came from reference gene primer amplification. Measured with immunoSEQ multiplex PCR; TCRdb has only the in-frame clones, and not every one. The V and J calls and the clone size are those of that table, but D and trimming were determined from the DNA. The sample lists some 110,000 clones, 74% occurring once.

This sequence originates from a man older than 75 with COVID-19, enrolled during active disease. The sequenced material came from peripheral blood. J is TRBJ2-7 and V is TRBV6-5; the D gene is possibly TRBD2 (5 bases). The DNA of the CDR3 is TGTGCCAGCACCGACTCCCGAGGGTCCGAGCAGTACTTC. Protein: CASTDSRGSEQYF.